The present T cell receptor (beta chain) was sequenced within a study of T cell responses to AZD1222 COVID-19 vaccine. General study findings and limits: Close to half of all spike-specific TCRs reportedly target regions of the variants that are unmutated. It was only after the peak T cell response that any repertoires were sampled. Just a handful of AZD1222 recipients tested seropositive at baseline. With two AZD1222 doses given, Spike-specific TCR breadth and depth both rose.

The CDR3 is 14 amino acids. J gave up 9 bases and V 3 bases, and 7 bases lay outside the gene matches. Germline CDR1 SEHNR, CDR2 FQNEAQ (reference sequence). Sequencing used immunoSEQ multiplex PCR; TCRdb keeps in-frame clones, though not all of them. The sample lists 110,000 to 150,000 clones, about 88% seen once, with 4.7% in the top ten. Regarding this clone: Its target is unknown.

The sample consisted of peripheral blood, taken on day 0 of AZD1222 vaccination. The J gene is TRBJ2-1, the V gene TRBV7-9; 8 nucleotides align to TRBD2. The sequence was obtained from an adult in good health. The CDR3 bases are TGTGCCAGCAGCTTGCGGGGGGCGGCGGGTGAGCAGTTCTTC. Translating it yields CASSLRGAAGEQFF.